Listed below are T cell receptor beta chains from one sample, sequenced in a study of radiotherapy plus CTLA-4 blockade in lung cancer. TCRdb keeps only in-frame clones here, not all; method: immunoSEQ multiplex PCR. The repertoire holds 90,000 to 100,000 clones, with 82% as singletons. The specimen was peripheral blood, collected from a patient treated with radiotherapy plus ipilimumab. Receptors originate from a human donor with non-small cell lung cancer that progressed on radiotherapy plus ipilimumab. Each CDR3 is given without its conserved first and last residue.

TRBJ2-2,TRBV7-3,ASSPQAAAGELF
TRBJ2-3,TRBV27,ASSSGFRTGGTDTQY
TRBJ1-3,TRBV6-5,ASRTQLSSGNTIY
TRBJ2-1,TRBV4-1,ASSQVKLANEQF
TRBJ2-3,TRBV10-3,AISESGGSGIADTQY
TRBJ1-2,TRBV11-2,ASSLQSSGGYT
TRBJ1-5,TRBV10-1,ASSQPGGAGQPQH
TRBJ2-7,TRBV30,ACTRDRGSEQY
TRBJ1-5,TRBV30,AWSSAGLNQPQH
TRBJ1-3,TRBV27,ASSLGGSGNTIY
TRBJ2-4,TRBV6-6,ASSSHGTGRNIQY
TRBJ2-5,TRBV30,AWSVGGLGQETQY
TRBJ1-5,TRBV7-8,ASSLSHLRIQGTGNQPQH
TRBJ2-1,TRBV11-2,ASSLDRGTYNEQF
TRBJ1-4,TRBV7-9,ASSLVGQPTNEKLF
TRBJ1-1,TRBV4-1,ASSREGNSLTEAF
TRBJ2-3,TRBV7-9,ASSRTSGNKDTQY
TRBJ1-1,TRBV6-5,ASGNGPGAF
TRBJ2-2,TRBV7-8,ASSYTGIFDTGELF
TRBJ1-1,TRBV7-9,ATTTGGTEAF
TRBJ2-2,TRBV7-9,ASSLQPLGLTPNTGELF
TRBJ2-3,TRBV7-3,ASSPGGTSADTQY